This T cell receptor beta chain stems from a study of blood T cells in healthy people across ages. Whole-study findings and limits: Reliance upon unsorted PBMCs precluded definitive naive versus antigen-experienced comparison.

Total RNA extraction produced at least 5.5 micrograms (per sample) for the study. A note on this clonotype: Its antigen is not identified. At one boundary the junction diverges from the germline segment, which might be a read error.

Together with a sample-barcoded 5' primer, a J-beta primer mix was included in a second PCR lasting roughly 6 to 12 cycles. Via MiXCR, TCRdb re-called the 5' RACE reads, giving one row per CDR3 protein. This sample has 1.5 million to 2 million distinct CDR3 sequences; 28% occur once, and the top ten carry 6.5% to 8.5%. CDR3 length equals 15 residues. The germline V gene has CDR1 SGHTA and CDR2 FQGTGA. This sequence joins TRBV7-3 and TRBJ2-1, with 8 bases fitting TRBD1. The sample was blood. The origin of this receptor is a woman in her thirties in good health. The CDR3 reads CASSPDRGSYNKQFF. The CDR3 bases are TGTGCCAGCAGCCCAGACAGGGGATCCTACAATAAGCAGTTCTTC.